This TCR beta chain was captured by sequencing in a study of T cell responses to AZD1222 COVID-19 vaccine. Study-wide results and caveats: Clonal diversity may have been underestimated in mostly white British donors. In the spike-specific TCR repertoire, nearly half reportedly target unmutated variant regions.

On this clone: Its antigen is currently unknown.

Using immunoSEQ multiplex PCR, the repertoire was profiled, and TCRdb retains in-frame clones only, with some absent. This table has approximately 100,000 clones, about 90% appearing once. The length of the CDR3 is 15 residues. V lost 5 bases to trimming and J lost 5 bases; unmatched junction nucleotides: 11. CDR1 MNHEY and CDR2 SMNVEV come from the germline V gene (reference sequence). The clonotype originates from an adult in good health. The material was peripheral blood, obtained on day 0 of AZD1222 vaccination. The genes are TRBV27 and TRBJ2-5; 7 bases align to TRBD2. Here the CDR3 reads CASSLLAVGEETQYF. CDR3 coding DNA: TGTGCCAGCAGTCTCCTAGCGGTCGGGGAGGAGACCCAGTACTTC.